The next 5 T cell receptor beta chains were all read from a single sample in a study of OX40 agonist ivuxolimab in advanced cancers. The protocol was immunoSEQ multiplex PCR, while the TCRdb copy is restricted to in-frame clones and leaves out a portion. Of 78,000 or so clones listed, approximately 85% are singletons. Material: CD4+ or CD8+ T cells sorted from blood, obtained in a trial of the OX40 agonist ivuxolimab. These TCRs come from an adult with an advanced solid tumor such as melanoma, head and neck, liver or kidney cancer.

The V gene is TRBV7-9, the J gene TRBJ1-3, with 8 bases identical to TRBD1. The CDR3 loop spans 16 amino acids. Trimming cost V 5 bases and J 2 bases; bases outside gene matches: 8. Per the germline V gene, CDR1 is SEHNR and CDR2 is FQNEAQ (reference sequence). The CDR3 coding sequence is TGTGCCAGCAGCAGAACTAGGACAGGGACTGGAAACACCATATATTTT. This translates into CASSRTRTGTGNTIYF.

In its sample, this clone was seen once. V is TRBV6-5 and J is TRBJ1-1; the D is unclear. This CDR3 is built from 13 residues. Per germline, CDR1 MNHEY and CDR2 SVGAGI. The V and J ends lost 6 bases and 0 bases respectively, with 8 bases between them. CDR3 region: CASSPTVNTEAFF. The CDR3 nucleotides read TGTGCCAGCAGCCCCACCGTGAACACTGAAGCTTTCTTT.

The V call is TRBV28, the J call TRBJ1-5; D gene uncertain. The CDR3 is 17 amino acids. The germline gives CDR1 MDHEN, CDR2 SYDVKM. V was cut by 5 bases and J by 6 bases, with 23 bases left in between. The CDR3 sequence is CASSTQSGRGWGQPQHF. As DNA, the CDR3 is TGTGCCAGCAGTACTCAAAGTGGGAGAGGCTGGGGTCAGCCCCAGCATTTT.

The chain combines TRBV10-3 with TRBJ2-3; 8 bases fit TRBD2. The CDR3 has 16 amino acids. Germline V lookup: CDR1 ENHRY, CDR2 SYGVKD. The V and J ends lost 8 bases and 4 bases, in that order; junction bases with no gene match: 14. The CDR3 protein is CAIAAPELAGPDTQYF. In nucleotides, the CDR3 is TGTGCCATCGCGGCCCCGGAGCTAGCGGGTCCAGATACGCAGTATTTT.

The CDR3 nucleotides are TGTGCCAGCAGTTTATACCCTACAGGGTCGTACACTGAAGCTTTCTTT. As protein: CASSLYPTGSYTEAFF. V usage is TRBV27 and J usage is TRBJ1-1, with D tentatively TRBD1 (6 bases). The CDR3 is 16 residues long. Trimming left V 1 base short and J 3 bases short, with 15 bases between. CDR1 is MNHEY, CDR2 SMNVEV, per germline (reference sequence).